What follows are 17 T cell receptor beta chains derived from one specimen sequenced in a study of blood T cell repertoires in COVID-19. The repertoire was sequenced with immunoSEQ multiplex PCR; TCRdb's copy has only in-frame clones and lacks some. The sample includes about 300,000 clones, about 85% seen only once; the top ten take approximately 1.9%. Material for sequencing was PBMCs or T cells enriched from blood (not recorded which). Receptors were obtained from a woman aged 25 to 39 who had been exposed to COVID-19.

This clone is a singleton in its sample. This chain links TRBV24-1 with TRBJ2-3, with a weak D call TRBD1 (5 bases). Per germline, CDR1 KGHDR and CDR2 SFDVKD. Trimming removed 4 bases from V and 2 bases from J, with 6 bases in between. The length of the CDR3 is 13 residues. The CDR3 DNA sequence: TGTGCCACCAGTGAGGACAACACAGATACGCAGTATTTT. Its protein product is CATSEDNTDTQYF.

V is TRBV28 and J is TRBJ1-1, with D perhaps TRBD1 (6 bases). The germline V gene encodes CDR1 MDHEN and CDR2 SYDVKM. The CDR3 has 16 amino acids. Trimming pared 3 bases from V and 3 bases from J, leaving 17 bases between. The CDR3 nucleotides read TGTGCCAGCAGTTTCCACAGGGAAAGGCGGTACACTGAAGCTTTCTTT. Its protein product is CASSFHRERRYTEAFF.

CDR3: CASSEAIQIYYGYTF. In DNA, the CDR3 is TGTGCCAGCAGTGAAGCTATACAGATATACTATGGCTACACCTTC. The chain carries TRBV6-1 and TRBJ1-2; the D is unclear. The CDR3 is 15 residues long. Germline V gives CDR1 MNHNS, CDR2 SASEGT. Trimming cost V 0 bases and J 3 bases, with 11 bases left between them.

The chain combines TRBV19 with TRBJ2-3; 11 positions agree with TRBD2. Germline V gene data show CDR1 as LNHDA and CDR2 as SQIVND (reference sequence). V gave up 10 bases and J gave up 4 bases; unmatched junction bases: 7. The CDR3 is made up of 14 amino acids. This chain's CDR3 is CATRTSGRSDTQYF. In DNA form, the CDR3 reads TGTGCCACCCGGACTAGCGGGCGTTCAGATACGCAGTATTTT.

This clone was counted between two and nine times. The CDR3 DNA reads TGTGCCAGCAGCGTAGTGGAAGCGGGGGCGCCGGGCACCGGGGAGCTGTTTTTT. This sequence encodes CASSVVEAGAPGTGELFF. The chain links TRBV9 to TRBJ2-2; 8 bases agree with TRBD2. The V gene's germline CDR1 is SGDLS and CDR2 YYNGEE. Trimming at V came to 0 bases and at J to 4 bases, leaving 11 bases not matched to a gene. The CDR3 has 18 amino acids.

The gene calls are TRBV20-1 and TRBJ2-3; 12 bases agree with TRBD2. After removal of 3 bases from V and 3 bases from J, the junction contained 10 bases not matched to a gene. CDR1 is DFQATT and CDR2 is SNEGSKA in the germline V gene (reference sequence). The CDR3 contains 17 residues. CDR3 nucleotides: TGCAGTGCTAGTCCCCTAGCGGGGGGGCCGGGGACAGATACGCAGTATTTT. Amino acid sequence: CSASPLAGGPGTDTQYF.

V gene TRBV5-1 combines with J gene TRBJ2-3; TRBD2 might be the D (6 bases). Germline V gene sequence: CDR1 SGHRS, CDR2 YFSETQ. Trimming cost V 0 bases and J 4 bases, with 9 bases left between them. CDR3 length: 14 residues. The CDR3 spells CASSLASSADTQYF. The CDR3 DNA follows: TGCGCCAGCAGCTTGGCCTCTAGCGCAGATACGCAGTATTTT.

This clone was found once. The chain combines TRBV5-4 with TRBJ1-1; TRBD1 aligns across 10 bases. J gave up 1 base and V 3 bases, and 6 bases lay outside the gene matches. The V gene's germline CDR1 is SGHNT and CDR2 YYREEE (reference sequence). The CDR3 consists of 16 residues. CDR3 sequence (DNA): TGTGCCAGCAGCTCCGGGACAGGGGTCCGGAACACTGAAGCTTTCTTT. Translated: CASSSGTGVRNTEAFF.

The V and J genes are TRBV28 and TRBJ1-2; 7 bases are shared with TRBD1. This CDR3 has 14 residues. The ends lost 2 bases at V and 13 bases at J; junction bases unmatched: 13. The germline gives CDR1 MDHEN, CDR2 SYDVKM. The CDR3 DNA reads TGTGCCAGCAGTTTAAAGAAGGGGAGAGGGGGCCGCACCTTC. Translation: CASSLKKGRGGRTF.

The table lists this clone with a few counts. Other DNA sequences of this sample code for an identical CDR3. V and J are TRBV30 and TRBJ1-4, with TRBD1 as a possible D gene (5 bases). The germline gives CDR1 GTSNPN, CDR2 SVGIG (reference sequence). V was pared by 3 bases and J by 8 bases, with 10 bases between. The CDR3 has 12 residues. CDR3 nucleotides: TGTGCCTGGAGCGTCCGGGGGGAAAAACTGTTTTTT. Its translation is CAWSVRGEKLFF.

The chain carries TRBV6-4 and TRBJ1-2, with TRBD1 as a possible D gene (6 bases). Trimming pared 6 bases from V and 5 bases from J, leaving 16 bases between. CDR3 length: 14 residues. The germline CDR1 and CDR2 sequences are MRHNA and SNTAGT. CDR3: CASRPTSGAYGYTF. CDR3 nucleotides: TGTGCCAGCAGGCCTACTTCAGGGGCGTATGGCTACACCTTC.

The DNA of the CDR3 is TGTGCCAGCAGTTACTGGGGGGTGAGGAACACTGAAGCTTTCTTT. The encoded protein is CASSYWGVRNTEAFF. V and J are TRBV6-2 or TRBV6-3 and TRBJ1-1; possibly TRBD1 for D (5 bases). Germline V gene data show CDR1 as MNHEY and CDR2 as SVGEGT. Trimming cost V 1 base and J 1 base, with 10 bases left between them. The length of the CDR3 is 15 residues.

The rearrangement links TRBV12-3 or TRBV12-4 to TRBJ1-6; D might be TRBD1 (6 bases). The CDR3 is 13 amino acids. V was trimmed by 3 bases and J by 14 bases, leaving 14 bases between them. The CDR3 loop reads CASSFEGEKTLHF. CDR3 nucleotide sequence: TGTGCCAGCAGTTTTGAGGGGGAAAAAACCCTCCACTTT.

This clone was recorded only once. This chain connects TRBV5-1 to TRBJ1-2, with 7 bases identical to TRBD1. The CDR3 extends over 15 amino acids. The germline CDR1 and CDR2 sequences are SGHRS and YFSETQ. With 0 bases clipped from V and 5 bases from J, the junction kept 7 bases outside the gene matches. Here the CDR3 reads CASSLGMTGSYGYTF. The CDR3 bases are TGCGCCAGCAGCTTGGGTATGACAGGGAGTTATGGCTACACCTTC.

The chain links TRBV28 to TRBJ2-7; D call uncertain. The CDR3 spans 20 residues. Germline V gives CDR1 MDHEN, CDR2 SYDVKM. With 7 bases removed from V and 5 bases from J, the gap between germline ends came to 36 bases. This CDR3 is CASTGILVERSTTFQDEQYF. The CDR3 DNA follows: TGTGCCAGCACTGGAATTCTGGTAGAGAGATCCACAACATTCCAGGACGAGCAGTACTTC.

This chain joins TRBV12-3 or TRBV12-4 and TRBJ2-5, with no clear D. Trimming left V 2 bases short and J 3 bases short, with 4 bases between. The CDR3 extends over 12 amino acids. The CDR3 here is CASSLQEETQYF. The DNA of the CDR3 is TGTGCCAGCAGTTTACAGGAAGAGACCCAGTACTTC.

This rearrangement joins TRBV7-3 to TRBJ2-1; the D gene is possibly TRBD2 (6 bases). The CDR3 totals 13 residues. V was pared by 6 bases and J by 5 bases, with 11 bases between. Germline V lookup: CDR1 SGHTA, CDR2 FQGTGA. This chain's CDR3 is CASRRGSNNEQFF. The CDR3 coding sequence is TGTGCCAGCAGGCGGGGTTCTAACAATGAGCAGTTCTTC.